The rows below give T cell receptor beta chains drawn from one sample of a study of human T cells and chemical hapten exposure. TCRdb itself ran the RACE reads through MiXCR, one entry per CDR3 protein. The data show approximately 90,000 distinct CDR3 sequences, over 10% seen once. Sequencing was performed on whole blood, taken in connection with sensitization to the hapten diphenylcyclopropenone (DPC). The source is a woman in her thirties or forties with alopecia areata. Some clones in this sample may be carry-over from other donors' samples. Both conserved end residues are part of each CDR3. A D gene is named only where the DNA matches it firmly. Some rows have no size entry. The others give once, few or many, or a class for an expanded clone.

few,TRBD2,TRBV6-2/TRBV6-3,TRBJ2-3,TGTGCCAGCAGTTACCCACTAGCGGGAGTGCCAGATACGCAGTATTTT,CASSYPLAGVPDTQYF
.,TRBD1,TRBV18,TRBJ2-7,TGTGCCAGCTCACAAGGACAGGGGCACCTCTACGAGCAGTACTTC,CASSQGQGHLYEQYF
many,.,TRBV5-6,TRBJ2-5,TGTGCCAGCAGCTTGGGGCAGGGAGTGCAGACCCAGTACTTC,CASSLGQGVQTQYF
.,TRBD1,TRBV5-1,TRBJ2-1,TGCGCCAGCATGGGACAGGGCAATAATGAGCAGTTCTTC,CASMGQGNNEQFF
.,.,TRBV7-9,TRBJ1-4,TGTGCCAGCAGCGCCCTCGAAAAACTGTTTTTT,CASSALEKLFF
few,.,TRBV9,TRBJ2-2,TGTGCCAGCCAGACTAGAATGGATGCCGGGGAGCTGTTTTTT,CASQTRMDAGELFF
.,.,TRBV6-5,TRBJ2-3,TGTGCCAGCAGTTATTTCGTAGGGGATACGCAGTATTTT,CASSYFVGDTQYF
many,TRBD1,TRBV20-1,TRBJ2-7,TGCAGTCCCTACCGGGACAGTTCCTACGAGCAGTACTTC,CSPYRDSSYEQYF
few,.,TRBV7-7,TRBJ2-6,TGTGCTAGCAGCCCCGATAGGGGGGCCAACGTCCTGACTTTC,CASSPDRGANVLTF
.,.,TRBV19,TRBJ2-3,TGTGCCAGTAATTCCTTCACAGATACGCAGTATTTT,CASNSFTDTQYF
many,.,TRBV7-9,TRBJ2-5,TGTGCCAGCAGTGGGGGATACCAAGAGACCCAGTACTTC,CASSGGYQETQYF
few,.,TRBV12-3/TRBV12-4,TRBJ1-6,TGTGCCAGCAGTTCCGGGGCGACGAATTCACCCCTCCACTTT,CASSSGATNSPLHF
.,TRBD1,TRBV6-2/TRBV6-3,TRBJ2-7,TGTGCCAGCAGTTCCGGGACAGGGTTCTACGAGCAGTACTTC,CASSSGTGFYEQYF
many,.,TRBV28,TRBJ1-4,TGTGCCAGCAGTTTGAGGGGAAAACTGTTTTTT,CASSLRGKLFF
few,.,TRBV5-1,TRBJ2-1,TGCGCCAGCAGCTTGAACCCTGCCGGGTTTGAGCAGTTCTTC,CASSLNPAGFEQFF
.,.,TRBV7-2,TRBJ2-3,TGTGCCAGCCGGAGCGGGAGCACAGATACGCAGTATTTT,CASRSGSTDTQYF
many,.,TRBV20-1,TRBJ1-1,TGCAGTGCTAGTGAGGGCACTGAAGCTTTCTTT,CSASEGTEAFF
few,TRBD2,TRBV11-2,TRBJ2-1,TGTGCCAGCGGCCCGACTAGCGGGAGTAATGAGCAGTTCTTC,CASGPTSGSNEQFF
many,.,TRBV18,TRBJ1-1,TGTGCCAGCTCACCGGCCCCCCGGGCTGAAGCTTTCTTT,CASSPAPRAEAFF
.,TRBD2,TRBV7-2,TRBJ2-3,TGTGCCAGCAGCTTAGGGCTAGCGGGGCAGTATTTT,CASSLGLAGQYF
.,TRBD1,TRBV29-1,TRBJ1-1,TGCAGCGTTGAAGAATTCCCGACAGGGGGTCGCGCTTTCTTT,CSVEEFPTGGRAFF
.,.,TRBV28,TRBJ2-7,TGTGCCAGCAGTGTGGTGGACGGTGTCTACGAGCAGTACTTC,CASSVVDGVYEQYF
.,.,TRBV24-1,TRBJ2-1,TGTGCCACCAGTGGGTATACAGGGATGAGGCAGTTCTTC,CATSGYTGMRQFF
few,TRBD1,TRBV6-2/TRBV6-3,TRBJ2-7,TGTGCCAGCAGTTTCGACAGGGCCTACGAGCAGTACTTC,CASSFDRAYEQYF